This T cell receptor beta chain came from a study of T cell responses to AZD1222 COVID-19 vaccine. TCRdb keeps only in-frame clones here, not all; method: immunoSEQ multiplex PCR. The table shows fewer than 130,000 clones, with around 80% occurring only once. Points on this clone: Its matching antigen is unknown.

Germline-derived CDR1 and CDR2 are SGHVS and FNYEAQ. CDR3 length: 15 amino acids. V was pared by 5 bases and J by 2 bases, with 8 bases of the junction left unmatched. The study, taken as a whole, reports: Clonal diversity was possibly underestimated, and the donors were mostly white British, with more females. Vaccine-associated CD4 TCRs spanned spike, dominant at 160-218 and 743-854. Seropositivity was recorded at baseline in only 5 or 6 AZD1222 recipients. No day 14 peak samples; only post-peak repertoires were characterized.

The chain is built from TRBV7-6 and TRBJ1-1, with 7 bases that match TRBD1. The sequenced sample was peripheral blood, obtained on day 0 of AZD1222 vaccination. The sequence derives from an adult in good health. The CDR3 sequence is CASSGRTGVNTEAFF. For the CDR3, the DNA is TGTGCCAGCAGCGGGAGGACAGGCGTTAACACTGAAGCTTTCTTT.